This is a list of T cell receptor beta chains from one sample in a study of cytomegalovirus exposure and HLA in healthy donors. Profiling relied on immunoSEQ multiplex PCR, and the TCRdb table lists in-frame clones only, not all of them. The sample consists of under 200,000 clones, 65% to 85% of them appearing once. Sample: PBMCs. The receptors come from a male donor in good health and CMV-seropositive. CDR3s include the opening cysteine and the closing phenylalanine or tryptophan. A D gene is named only where the DNA matches it firmly. Clone size is shown for a subset of rows, as once, few, many or a class of expanded clone.

j_call d_call clone_size v_call cdr3_nt cdr3_aa
TRBJ2-3 NA NA TRBV28 TGTGCCAGCGGTATGAGGGATGGGGGCACAGATACGCAGTATTTT CASGMRDGGTDTQYF
TRBJ2-5 NA few TRBV27 TGTGCCAGCAGTTTAGGGGCCGGGCAAGAGACCCAGTACTTC CASSLGAGQETQYF
TRBJ1-5 NA NA TRBV30 TGTGCCTGGAGTGTAGGGGGACCGAGTAGCAATCAGCCCCAGCATTTT CAWSVGGPSSNQPQHF
TRBJ2-7 NA few TRBV6-5 TGTGCCAGCAGTTCCGGGACTTTCGCCGAGTACTTC CASSSGTFAEYF
TRBJ1-4 NA NA TRBV23-1 TGCGCCAGCACCTATCGGGTAGTTTGGGAAAAACTGTTTTTT CASTYRVVWEKLFF
TRBJ1-1 NA NA TRBV10-1 TGCGCCAGCAGTGAGCCGCCCTCGCCGGGACAAATGAACACTGAAGCTTTCTTT CASSEPPSPGQMNTEAFF
TRBJ2-5 TRBD2 NA TRBV4-1 TGCGCCAGCAGCCAGACTAGCGGCGTGGGGGGTGAGACCCAGTACTTC CASSQTSGVGGETQYF
TRBJ2-7 NA few TRBV10-3 TGTGCCATCAGAAATACCTCTAGAGTGCCCTACGAGCAGTACTTC CAIRNTSRVPYEQYF
TRBJ1-2 NA NA TRBV5-3 TGTGCCAGAAGTCGACCCGGGGGGAATGGCTACACCTTC CARSRPGGNGYTF
TRBJ2-3 NA NA TRBV5-1 TGCGCCAGCAGCGGGAAGGAGGAGCTGGCAGATACGCAGTATTTT CASSGKEELADTQYF
TRBJ2-1 NA NA TRBV25-1 TGTGCCAGCCAGACTAGTACTGAGCAGTTCTTC CASQTSTEQFF
TRBJ1-5 TRBD1 NA TRBV7-8 TGTGCCAGCAGCCCGGGACAGGGGCGAAATCAGCCCCAGCATTTT CASSPGQGRNQPQHF
TRBJ2-7 TRBD1 NA TRBV6-6 TGTGCCAGCAGGGCCTCGGGACAGGGGGCCTACGAGCAGTACTTC CASRASGQGAYEQYF
TRBJ2-6 NA NA TRBV6-5 TGTGCCAGCAGTTACGGGGGGTTCTCTGGGGCCAACGTCCTGACTTTC CASSYGGFSGANVLTF
TRBJ2-3 NA NA TRBV6-5 TGTGCCAGCAGTTACGGCACGATCGATACGCAGTATTTT CASSYGTIDTQYF
TRBJ1-5 NA NA TRBV30 TGTGCCTGGAGTGGACAAAGCAATCAGCCCCAGCATTTT CAWSGQSNQPQHF
TRBJ1-3 NA NA TRBV6-5 TGTGCCAGCAAACCTCAGGGTAGCTCTGGAAACACCATATATTTT CASKPQGSSGNTIYF
TRBJ1-5 NA NA TRBV6-1 TGTGCCAGCAGTGGGGCTCTGGGCCAGCCCCAGCATTTT CASSGALGQPQHF
TRBJ2-2 TRBD2 NA TRBV6-5 TGTGCCAGCAGTTTACTAGCGGGAGAAACCGGGGAGCTGTTTTTT CASSLLAGETGELFF
TRBJ2-3 TRBD2 NA TRBV30 TGTGCCTGGGGGCGGGTGGCGGGAGGGCCAGATACGCAGTATTTT CAWGRVAGGPDTQYF
TRBJ2-5 NA NA TRBV27 TGTGCCAGCAGTTTATCTTGGGCAGAAGAGACCCAGTACTTC CASSLSWAEETQYF
TRBJ1-6 TRBD1 NA TRBV14 TGTGCCAGCAGCCAAGCCCCTTGGACAGGCGGCAATTCACCCCTCCACTTT CASSQAPWTGGNSPLHF
TRBJ2-7 TRBD1 NA TRBV18 TGTGCCAGCTCACCACCAGTTGGGACAGGGTCTTACGAGCAGTACTTC CASSPPVGTGSYEQYF
TRBJ1-5 NA NA TRBV5-5 TGTGCCAGCAGCTTGGGACAGGCAGGTCTCAATCAGCCCCAGCATTTT CASSLGQAGLNQPQHF
TRBJ1-2 TRBD1 NA TRBV7-9 TGTTCCAGCAGCTTCCGCGTGAAGGGGGCTAGTTCGAGCTATGGCTACACCTTC CSSSFRVKGASSSYGYTF
TRBJ1-1 TRBD1 NA TRBV11-2 TGTGCCAGCAGCTTAGGGGGACAGGGGACTTTCTTT CASSLGGQGTFF
TRBJ2-5 TRBD2 NA TRBV19 TGTGCCAGTAGCCATTTCCCCACTAGCGGAGGAGAGACCCAGTACTTC CASSHFPTSGGETQYF
TRBJ1-1 TRBD1 NA TRBV5-1 TGCGCCAGCAGCGTTAGGGACAGGGGGCTCTCTGAAGCTTTCTTT CASSVRDRGLSEAFF
TRBJ1-1 NA NA TRBV7-9 TGTTCCAGCACCAGTGGCGGGGTCACTGAAGCTTTCTTT CSSTSGGVTEAFF
TRBJ2-1 NA NA TRBV5-1 TGCGCCAGCAGGCTCTTGGACAGGGAGGGAAACAATGAGCAGTTCTTC CASRLLDREGNNEQFF
TRBJ2-7 NA once TRBV19 TGTGCCAGTAGTATAACCCAGGGTGCCTACGAGCAGTACTTC CASSITQGAYEQYF
TRBJ2-1 TRBD1 NA TRBV5-1 TGCGCCAGCAGCTCACCGGGACAGGGGTTCAATGAGCAGTTCTTC CASSSPGQGFNEQFF
TRBJ2-3 NA NA TRBV7-9 TGTGCCAGCAGCTCTACGGCCGAGCGGAGGCGCGCAGATACGCAGTATTTT CASSSTAERRRADTQYF
TRBJ1-5 NA once TRBV28 TGTGCCAGCAGGGGGACACTCGGTCAGCCCCAGCATTTT CASRGTLGQPQHF
TRBJ2-7 NA NA TRBV21-1 TGTGCCAGCAGCAAAAGGGGACGAGGACAGGGGTCAAACGAGCAGTACTTC CASSKRGRGQGSNEQYF
TRBJ2-5 TRBD2 NA TRBV4-1 TGCGCCAGCAGCCGGGTACTAGCGGGAGGGTTCTGGGGAGAGACCCAGTACTTC CASSRVLAGGFWGETQYF
TRBJ2-7 TRBD1 NA TRBV6-5 TGTGCCAGCAGTCCGACAGGGATTGGGTACGAGCAGTACTTC CASSPTGIGYEQYF
TRBJ1-2 TRBD1 NA TRBV2 TGTGCCAGCAGTCTCGAAACAGGGGGTTATGGCTACACCTTC CASSLETGGYGYTF
TRBJ2-7 NA NA TRBV7-9 TGTTCCAGCAGCTCCCAAGGGGGCGAGCAGTACTTC CSSSSQGGEQYF
TRBJ1-6 NA NA TRBV9 TGTGCCAGCAGCGTAGAACAGGGAGGGTCACCCCTCCACTTT CASSVEQGGSPLHF
TRBJ1-1 NA NA TRBV5-1 TGCGCCAGCAGCTTGGATTCAGGGAGGAGACCTGAAGCTTTCTTT CASSLDSGRRPEAFF
TRBJ2-1 TRBD2 once TRBV4-2 TGTGCCAGCAGCCAAGATCTGGGAGGGCCGAACAATGAGCAGTTCTTC CASSQDLGGPNNEQFF
TRBJ1-5 TRBD1 NA TRBV7-9 TGTGCCAGCAGCTTAGGTGGGACAGGGAGGTTTCAGCCCCAGCATTTT CASSLGGTGRFQPQHF
TRBJ1-6 TRBD1 NA TRBV27 TGTGCCAGCAGTTTACCCGGACAGGGGACAGGTTCACCCCTCCACTTT CASSLPGQGTGSPLHF
TRBJ1-6 NA NA TRBV28 TGTGCCAGCAGTTTCGGGCAGGGGAAGTCCTATAATTCACCCCTCCACTTT CASSFGQGKSYNSPLHF
TRBJ2-7 TRBD1 NA TRBV30 TGTGCCTGGAGTGTGACAGGGTTTGGAGGCTACGAGCAGTACTTC CAWSVTGFGGYEQYF
TRBJ1-4 TRBD1 once TRBV6-4 TGTGCCAGCAGCCCGGGGACAGCGACTAATGAAAAACTGTTTTTT CASSPGTATNEKLFF
TRBJ1-1 NA few TRBV29-1 TGCAGCGGCAAGCAGGTCTCGGGGACTGAAGCTTTCTTT CSGKQVSGTEAFF
TRBJ1-5 NA NA TRBV7-9 TGTGCCAGCAGTTCAGTGGCCACCAATCAGCCCCAGCATTTT CASSSVATNQPQHF
TRBJ2-7 TRBD1 NA TRBV27 TGTGCCAGCAGTCCCCGGACAGGGGGCGTTTTCTACGAGCAGTACTTC CASSPRTGGVFYEQYF
TRBJ2-2 TRBD2 NA TRBV28 TGTGCCAGCAGTTTAGATAGGACTAGCGGGAAGAACACCGGGGAGCTGTTTTTT CASSLDRTSGKNTGELFF
TRBJ1-4 TRBD1 NA TRBV7-9 TGTGCCAGCAGCTCGACGGGGACAGCTAATGAAAAACTGTTTTTT CASSSTGTANEKLFF